This record covers a single T cell receptor (beta chain). The data are from a study of PD-L1 blockade in urothelial cancer. Study details: Every 3 weeks, patients received intravenous atezolizumab 1,200 mg, beginning 2014.

Produced via immunoSEQ multiplex PCR; TCRdb's table is partial and in-frame only. This sample has approximately 47,000 clones; 65% to 85% occur once, and the top ten carry just over 8.5%. CDR1 SNHLY and CDR2 FYNNEI come from the germline V gene. J gave up 1 base and V 6 bases, and 5 bases lay outside the gene matches. The CDR3 length is 15 residues. Time point denoted: peripheral blood 6 weeks after treatment start. The TCR was taken from a man between 65 and 85 years old with urothelial cancer. The specimen was PBMCs, collected around atezolizumab (anti-PD-L1) treatment. The chain links TRBV2 to TRBJ2-1; 8 bases align to TRBD2. The DNA of the CDR3 is TGTGCCAGCAGGGAGAGCGGGAGTTCCTACAATGAGCAGTTCTTC. It specifies CASRESGSSYNEQFF.